This T cell receptor beta chain was recovered during a study of blood T cells in healthy people across ages. This clonotype showed up just a few times. It was with a sample-barcoded 5' primer and a J-beta primer mix that a second PCR of roughly 6 to 11 cycles was run. Per-sample output comprised a minimum of 2.5 million paired-end reads containing CDR3. TCRdb ran MiXCR on the 5' RACE reads and lists one entry per CDR3 protein. The repertoire holds hundreds of thousands of distinct CDR3 sequences, with 40% to 45% as singletons. Each sample provided at least 5 micrograms of extracted total RNA. Sequences were obtained from blood. The TCR was taken from an elderly man in good health.

CDR3 sequence: CASSHPPGADGYTF. The CDR3 DNA follows: TGCGCCAGCAGCCATCCCCCTGGGGCAGATGGCTACACCTTC. The V and J genes are TRBV5-1 and TRBJ1-2, with D tentatively TRBD1 (5 bases). The germline V and J ends were trimmed by 4 bases and 6 bases, with 16 bases remaining between them. This CDR3 contains 14 residues. Germline loops: CDR1 SGHRS, CDR2 YFSETQ.